Below are 26 T cell receptor beta chains sequenced from a single sample in a study of T cells after yellow fever vaccination. TCRdb itself ran the 5' RACE reads through MiXCR, one entry per CDR3 protein. The sample includes some 240,000 distinct CDR3 sequences, approximately 3.3% of them seen just once. The input for sequencing was CD4+ T cells sorted from PBMCs, taken 10 days after the yellow fever booster vaccination. The receptor source for this set is a man aged 18 to 30 who received the YFV17D yellow fever vaccine.

The chain combines TRBV6-6 with TRBJ1-1; TRBD1 is a possible D gene (5 bases). Trimming removed 2 bases at V and 4 bases at J, with 14 bases between. In germline, CDR1 is MNHNY, CDR2 SVGAGI (reference sequence). The CDR3 extends over 15 amino acids. CDR3 sequence (DNA): TGTGCCAGCAGTTACGGGGGAGGTGGCGGCACTGAAGCTTTCTTT. As protein: CASSYGGGGGTEAFF.

This clonotype was counted many times. The V gene is TRBV6-2 or TRBV6-3, the J gene TRBJ2-3; D remains ambiguous. The CDR3 has 11 residues. V lost 6 bases to trimming and J lost 10 bases, with 11 bases between them. Looked up from germline, CDR1 is MNHEY and CDR2 is SVGEGT. The CDR3 bases are TGTGCCAGCAGACTCGGTTGGGCGCAGTATTTT. It specifies CASRLGWAQYF.

This clonotype has a handful of counts. The chain links TRBV7-6 to TRBJ2-7; TRBD1 aligns across 8 bases. Germline values: CDR1 SGHVS, CDR2 FNYEAQ. Unmatched junction bases numbered 11, after V lost 8 bases and J lost 5 bases. CDR3 size: 14 residues. CDR3 protein: CASRTGQGANEQYF. The CDR3 DNA reads TGTGCCAGCCGTACTGGGCAGGGGGCGAACGAGCAGTACTTC.

This clonotype occurred a few times. V is TRBV20-1 and J is TRBJ1-5; D is perhaps TRBD1 (6 bases). This CDR3 has 15 residues. The V gene lost 3 bases and the J gene lost 0 bases, with 12 bases spanning the gap. CDR1 and CDR2 from the germline V gene are DFQATT and SNEGSKA (reference sequence). The CDR3 region has the DNA TGCAGTGCTAGTCTTCAGGGGAATAGCAATCAGCCCCAGCATTTT. This sequence encodes CSASLQGNSNQPQHF.

J is TRBJ1-1 and V is TRBV19, with D possibly being TRBD1 (5 bases). V lost 6 bases and J lost 1, with 9 bases in between. Germline CDR1 reads LNHDA; CDR2 reads SQIVND (reference sequence). The CDR3 sequence is 13 residues long. The CDR3 sequence is CASRGGWNTEAFF. CDR3 nucleotides: TGTGCCAGTAGGGGGGGATGGAACACTGAAGCTTTCTTT.

This clonotype occurred many times. V is TRBV6-6 and J is TRBJ1-5, with TRBD1 matching over 12 bases. Trimming cost V 4 bases and J 2 bases; bases outside gene matches: 12. This CDR3 has 19 residues. Germline CDR1 MNHNY, CDR2 SVGAGI (reference sequence). CDR3 in DNA: TGTGCCAGCAGTTTGGACCGCGGGACAGGGGGCAAAGGCAATCAGCCCCAGCATTTT. The encoded protein is CASSLDRGTGGKGNQPQHF.

The chain joins TRBV20-1 to TRBJ2-5; 8 bases agree with TRBD2. Trimming removed 5 bases from V and 7 bases from J; junction bases left unmatched: 12. The CDR3 spans 14 residues. Germline CDR1 reads DFQATT; CDR2 reads SNEGSKA (reference sequence). CDR3 sequence (DNA): TGCAGTGCTCCGACTAGCGTGCCCGATGGGACCCAGTACTTC. Its translation is CSAPTSVPDGTQYF.

This clonotype appeared many times. V is TRBV20-1 and J is TRBJ1-2, with a weak D call TRBD1 (5 bases). The CDR3 covers 14 residues. Germline loops: CDR1 DFQATT, CDR2 SNEGSKA (reference sequence). Trimming cost V 0 bases and J 5 bases, with 13 bases left between them. DNA for the CDR3: TGCAGTGCTAGAGATCGTGGGTCAGGGTATGGCTACACCTTC. This translates into CSARDRGSGYGYTF.

This clonotype was recorded a few times. The V and J genes are TRBV5-1 and TRBJ2-1, with 12 bases that match TRBD2. In germline, CDR1 is SGHRS, CDR2 YFSETQ. Germline trimming cut 4 bases from V and 6 bases from J; bases unmatched to any gene: 5. This CDR3 comprises 15 residues. CDR3 sequence reads: CASSLTSGGFNEQFF. The CDR3 region has the DNA TGCGCCAGCAGCCTAACTAGCGGGGGGTTCAATGAGCAGTTCTTC. Supplemented by reference TRBV5-1 and TRBJ2-1, the full variable domain reads KAGVTQTPRYLIKTRGQQVTLSCSPISGHRSVSWYQQTPGQGLQFLFEYFSETQRNKGNFPGRFSGRQFSNSRSEMNVSTLELGDSALYLCASSLTSGGFNEQFFGPGTRLTVL.

The genes are TRBV9 and TRBJ1-1; D not certain. This CDR3 has 15 amino acids. V lost 3 bases and J 1 base, leaving 13 bases between the germline ends. Germline CDR1 SGDLS, CDR2 YYNGEE. CDR3 sequence reads: CASSALDSRNTEAFF. The CDR3 DNA sequence: TGTGCCAGCAGCGCCCTGGACTCGAGGAACACTGAAGCTTTCTTT.

Only a few counts were recorded for this clonotype. The chain is built from TRBV5-1 and TRBJ1-2, with D possibly matching TRBD1 (5 bases). From germline, CDR1 is SGHRS and CDR2 YFSETQ. This CDR3 is built from 18 residues. With 0 bases removed from V and 4 bases from J, the gap between germline ends came to 22 bases. CDR3 protein: CASSLDNRGRANTYGYTF. The CDR3 nucleotides read TGCGCCAGCAGCTTGGATAACCGGGGACGGGCGAACACCTATGGCTACACCTTC.

This clonotype was counted at least ten times. The chain carries TRBV12-3 or TRBV12-4 and TRBJ1-4; possibly TRBD1 for D (5 bases). V was clipped by 5 bases and J by 11 bases, with 15 bases between them. The CDR3 consists of 13 residues. CDR3 bases: TGTGCCAGCAGTCAACACCGGGGGTGGAAACTGTTTTTT. Its translation is CASSQHRGWKLFF.

This clonotype was seen only a few times. The V and J genes are TRBV29-1 and TRBJ1-5; D is perhaps TRBD1 (6 bases). CDR3 length: 15 amino acids. Germline values: CDR1 SQVTM, CDR2 ANQGSEA. Trimming took 4 bases from V and 0 from J, leaving 13 bases between them. Here the CDR3 DNA reads TGCAGCGTTGTAGTGGGGGGCCATAGCAATCAGCCCCAGCATTTT. This translates into CSVVVGGHSNQPQHF.

The V call is TRBV7-8, the J call TRBJ1-6, with a weak D call TRBD1 (6 bases). V was clipped by 4 bases and J by 9 bases, with 19 bases between them. Looked up from germline, CDR1 is SGHVS and CDR2 is FQNEAQ. This CDR3 region has 16 residues. CDR3 in amino acids: CASSSPKGHRFSPLHF. CDR3 DNA sequence: TGTGCCAGCAGCTCTCCGAAGGGACATAGGTTTTCACCCCTCCACTTT.

This clonotype was counted a few times. V is TRBV3-1 and J is TRBJ2-4; D may be TRBD1 (5 bases). The ends were cut back, 0 bases at V and 3 bases at J, with 6 bases in the middle. This CDR3 spans 14 amino acids. From germline, CDR1 is LGHDT and CDR2 YNNKEL (reference sequence). The DNA of the CDR3 is TGTGCCAGCAGCCAAGAAGGGGTCAAAAACATTCAGTACTTC. Translation: CASSQEGVKNIQYF.

This clonotype was detected many times. The V call is TRBV29-1, the J call TRBJ1-2; 9 bases line up with TRBD1. This CDR3 comprises 13 residues. J gave up 5 bases and V 4 bases, and 5 bases lay outside the gene matches. The germline V gene encodes CDR1 SQVTM and CDR2 ANQGSEA. This chain's CDR3 is CSVVQGAPYGYTF. The DNA for the CDR3 is TGCAGCGTTGTACAGGGGGCGCCTTATGGCTACACCTTC. Full variable domain (outside the CDR3, taken from reference TRBV29-1 and TRBJ1-2): SAVISQKPSRDICQRGTSLTIQCQVDSQVTMMFWYRQQPGQSLTLIATANQGSEATYESGFVIDKFPISRPNLTFSTLTVSNMSPEDSSIYLCSVVQGAPYGYTFGSGTRLTVV.

Ten or more counts support this clonotype. The CDR3 spells CSASTNPGYTF. CDR3 nucleotides: TGCAGTGCTAGTACGAACCCCGGCTACACCTTC. The rearrangement joins TRBV20-1 to TRBJ1-2; D is unresolved. The CDR3 is 11 amino acids. The V gene's germline CDR1 is DFQATT and CDR2 SNEGSKA (reference sequence). V gave up 3 bases and J gave up 8 bases, with 10 bases separating them.

This clonotype was observed at least ten times. The chain is built from TRBV4-2 and TRBJ1-4; 7 bases align to TRBD1. Per germline, CDR1 LGHNA and CDR2 YNFKEQ. V dropped 5 bases and J dropped 7; count of bases not matched to a gene: 10. The CDR3 is 15 residues long. The CDR3 reads CASSDGQARGEKLFF. CDR3 coding DNA: TGTGCCAGCAGCGACGGACAGGCTCGTGGTGAAAAACTGTTTTTT.

This clonotype was seen ten or more times. This chain uses TRBV7-2 with TRBJ2-7; D gene ambiguous. V was shortened by 1 base and J by 2 bases, with 9 bases between the two germline ends. The CDR3 extends over 14 amino acids. Germline assignment: CDR1 SGHTA and CDR2 FQGNSA. In DNA, the CDR3 is TGTGCCAGCAGCTTAGGATTGGACGCCTACGAGCAGTACTTC. Translating gives CASSLGLDAYEQYF.

This clonotype was recorded at least ten times. The chain is built from TRBV7-2 and TRBJ1-1; D ambiguous. The CDR3 loop spans 13 amino acids. Trimming cost V 2 bases and J 9 bases, with 13 bases left between them. Germline V gene data show CDR1 as SGHTA and CDR2 as FQGNSA. CDR3: CASSLNARDQAFF. CDR3 nucleotide sequence: TGTGCCAGCAGCTTAAATGCTCGGGATCAAGCTTTCTTT.

This clonotype was picked up many times. The chain carries TRBV21-1 and TRBJ2-7; the listed D gene, TRBD2, was not tested against the DNA. TRBV21-1 is marked as a pseudogene. The CDR3 runs to 15 residues. The CDR3, as DNA: TGTGCCAGCAGCAGGGGACTAGATGCCTCCTACGAGCAGTACGTC. This sequence encodes CASSRGLDASYEQYV.

This clonotype was seen repeatedly, ten times or more. This rearrangement joins TRBV12-3 or TRBV12-4 to TRBJ2-4; D gene ambiguous. The V end lost 8 bases, the J end lost 0 bases, and 8 bases lay between the germline ends. This CDR3 has 13 residues. CDR3 in DNA: TGTGCCAGCGCACAGCTAGCCAAAAACATTCAGTACTTC. Translated: CASAQLAKNIQYF.

In its sample, this clonotype was seen many times. The chain is built from TRBV20-1 and TRBJ2-2; 8 bases are shared with TRBD2. Germline values: CDR1 DFQATT, CDR2 SNEGSKA (reference sequence). J was trimmed by 5 bases and V by 6 bases; bases with no gene match: 8. The CDR3 loop spans 14 amino acids. The CDR3 DNA reads as TGCAGTGCCGCAAAACCGGGAGGGACCGGGGAGCTGTTTTTT. Amino acid sequence: CSAAKPGGTGELFF.

The chain carries TRBV6-2 or TRBV6-3 and TRBJ1-5; a weak D match, TRBD1 (6 bases). The CDR3 consists of 14 residues. V lost 7 bases, J lost 5 bases, and 15 bases lay in between. The germline V gene has CDR1 MNHEY and CDR2 SVGEGT. This CDR3 reads CASTFTGFDQPQHF. The CDR3, as DNA: TGTGCCAGCACTTTTACAGGGTTTGATCAGCCCCAGCATTTT.

The chain carries TRBV20-1 and TRBJ2-1; D not certain. Germline CDR1 is DFQATT and CDR2 is SNEGSKA (reference sequence). Between the trimmed V and J ends, which lost 2 bases and 8 bases, there was a span of 7 bases. CDR3 length: 11 residues. The CDR3 nucleotides read TGCAGTGCTAGAATAGGACATGAGCAGTTCTTC. Amino acids: CSARIGHEQFF.

In this sample, this clonotype turned up a few times. This chain links TRBV6-5 with TRBJ2-3; D is undetermined. Trimming stripped 0 bases from V and 1 base from J, with 8 bases between. The CDR3 has 15 residues. Germline values: CDR1 MNHEY, CDR2 SVGAGI. The CDR3 sequence: CASSYSSTGTDTQYF. The CDR3 region has the DNA TGTGCCAGCAGTTACTCGAGCACTGGCACAGATACGCAGTATTTT.